This TCR beta chain was identified during a study of long-term antiretroviral therapy in people with HIV. Trimming shortened V by 2 bases and J by 1 base, and 7 bases separated the two germline ends. The CDR3 has 14 residues. Germline V lookup: CDR1 LNHDA, CDR2 SQIVND (reference sequence). This was the immunoSEQ v3.0 assay at survey level. Some clones are missing from TCRdb's copy, which holds only in-frame ones; the method was immunoSEQ multiplex PCR. This sample has some 28,000 clones, with around 84% found just once. The chain carries TRBV19 and TRBJ2-3; no definite D call. The source of this sequence is a woman aged 25 to 39 with HIV. Sample: unsorted PBMCs, taken 0.8 years after starting antiretroviral therapy. CDR3 region: CASSIQARTDTQYF. For the CDR3, the DNA is TGTGCCAGTAGTATACAGGCCCGCACAGATACGCAGTATTTT.